A single sample gave rise to the 7 T cell receptor beta chains below, sequenced in a study of cytomegalovirus exposure and HLA in healthy donors. Amplification used 60 Vbeta primers and 13 Jbeta primers. Here immunoSEQ multiplex PCR was the method, and the copy in TCRdb shows in-frame clones only, minus some. The sample consists of just under 150,000 clones, 75% to 90% of them appearing once. Sequencing was performed on PBMCs. The source is a woman aged 25-40 years in good health and CMV-seronegative.

In nucleotides, the CDR3 is TGTGCCAGCAGTCCCTCAGAGAGGATTGGCTACACCTTC. The encoded protein is CASSPSERIGYTF. V and J are TRBV6-1 and TRBJ1-2; no clear D. The V gene lost 5 bases and the J gene lost 7 bases, with 14 bases spanning the gap. The germline V gene has CDR1 MNHNS and CDR2 SASEGT. The CDR3 sequence is 13 residues long.

V is TRBV9 and J is TRBJ2-3, with TRBD2 matching 10 bases. CDR1 is SGDLS and CDR2 is YYNGEE in the germline V gene. The CDR3 is 15 residues long. V gave up 2 bases and J gave up 4 bases; unmatched junction bases: 4. The CDR3 is CASSVPTSGPDTQYF. The CDR3 region has the DNA TGTGCCAGCAGCGTCCCGACTAGCGGGCCAGATACGCAGTATTTT.

This chain links TRBV6-5 with TRBJ2-7, with D possibly matching TRBD1 (6 bases). Between the trimmed V and J ends, which lost 6 bases and 7 bases, there was a span of 19 bases. The germline gives CDR1 MNHEY, CDR2 SVGAGI. CDR3 size: 14 residues. DNA of the CDR3: TGTGCCAGCAGGCCGACAGGACGTATCGGTGAGCAGTACTTC. It codes for CASRPTGRIGEQYF.

V usage is TRBV30 and J usage is TRBJ2-7; 8 positions agree with TRBD1. The J segment lost 1 base and the V segment lost 0 bases, leaving 8 bases of the junction unmatched. The CDR3 consists of 16 residues. Germline V gene lookup returns CDR1 GTSNPN and CDR2 SVGIG (reference sequence). CDR3 sequence: CAWSVYPGTGSYEQYF. DNA of the CDR3: TGTGCCTGGAGTGTATATCCCGGGACAGGATCCTACGAGCAGTACTTC.

This chain joins TRBV28 and TRBJ2-7, with 14 bases fitting TRBD2. Germline V gives CDR1 MDHEN, CDR2 SYDVKM. The CDR3 has 17 amino acids. The V and J ends lost 4 bases and 6 bases, in that order; junction bases with no gene match: 11. This CDR3 reads CASSSTGLAGGRSEQYF. The CDR3 nucleotides read TGTGCCAGCAGTTCCACCGGACTAGCGGGAGGCCGCTCCGAGCAGTACTTC.

In this sample, this clone turned up once. The V and J genes are TRBV13 and TRBJ2-6, with 7 bases that match TRBD1. V dropped 5 bases and J dropped 4; count of bases not matched to a gene: 8. This CDR3 is 16 amino acids long. Germline lookup yields CDR1 PRHDT and CDR2 FYEKMQ (reference sequence). The CDR3 coding sequence is TGTGCCAGCAGCCCTTCGACAGGGCCCGGGGCCAACGTCCTGACTTTC. Translation gives CASSPSTGPGANVLTF.

This clone was observed a handful of times. The V and J genes are TRBV11-2 and TRBJ2-3; possible D gene TRBD2, 6 bases. Germline assignment: CDR1 SGHAT and CDR2 FQNNGV. This CDR3 is built from 20 residues. The ends were cut back, 0 bases at V and 3 bases at J, with 25 bases in the middle. This CDR3 reads CASSLEWGVAPVGSTDTQYF. For the CDR3, the DNA is TGTGCCAGCAGCTTAGAATGGGGGGTAGCCCCCGTGGGATCGACAGATACGCAGTATTTT. The variable domain in full, completed from reference TRBV11-2 and TRBJ2-3, reads EAGVAQSPRYKIIEKRQSVAFWCNPISGHATLYWYQQILGQGPKLLIQFQNNGVVDDSQLPKDRFSAERLKGVDSTLKIQPAKLEDSAVYLCASSLEWGVAPVGSTDTQYFGPGTRLTVL.